This T cell receptor beta chain was retrieved from a study of blood T cell repertoires in COVID-19. Overall study context: Acute and convalescent COVID-19 specimens originated in the United States, Italy and Spain. Sources were T cells, B-cell-depleted T cells, or PBMCs; the material itself was cDNA or gDNA.

V was shortened by 6 bases and J by 2 bases, with 10 bases between the two germline ends. Germline lookup yields CDR1 SNHLY and CDR2 FYNNEI. The CDR3 length is 13 residues. Original processing notes: Scientists estimated how many nucleated cells there were by amplifying reference gene primers. Measured with immunoSEQ multiplex PCR; TCRdb has only the in-frame clones, and not every one. Clonal size and the V and J genes are those of that table, whereas D and trimming came from the DNA. Here the sample spans about 190,000 clones, roughly nine tenths being singletons. The specimen sequenced was peripheral blood. This receptor was obtained from a man between 70 and 80 years old with active or convalescent COVID-19. This rearrangement joins TRBV2 to TRBJ1-2; tentatively, D is TRBD1 (5 bases). The CDR3 region is CASSRDLNYGYTF. In nucleotides, the CDR3 is TGTGCCAGCAGCCGGGACTTAAACTATGGCTACACCTTC. The complete variable domain, with remaining parts taken from reference TRBV2 and TRBJ1-2, reads EPEVTQTPSHQVTQMGQEVILRCVPISNHLYFYWYRQILGQKVEFLVSFYNNEISEKSEIFDDQFSVERPDGSNFTLKIRSTKLEDSAMYFCASSRDLNYGYTFGSGTRLTVV.